This T cell receptor (beta chain) was identified in a study of control samples from healthy donors and cancer patients. Using immunoSEQ multiplex PCR, the repertoire was profiled, and TCRdb retains in-frame clones only, with some absent. The sample lists about 61,000 clones; almost 90% were seen once. The CDR3 loop spans 15 amino acids. Trimming left V 3 bases short and J 0 bases short, with 10 bases between. CDR1 SGDLS and CDR2 YYNGEE come from the germline V gene. Sequenced input: PBMCs. The source of this sequence is a man aged 55-75 years with colorectal cancer. The J gene is TRBJ2-1, the V gene TRBV9; possible D gene TRBD1, 5 bases. The CDR3 region has the DNA TGTGCCAGCAGCGCTGGGGCAAGCTCCTACAATGAGCAGTTCTTC. It specifies CASSAGASSYNEQFF. Based on the CDR3 plus reference TRBV9 and TRBJ2-1, the full variable domain is DSGVTQTPKHLITATGQRVTLRCSPRSGDLSVYWYQQSLDQGLQFLIQYYNGEERAKGNILERFSAQQFPDLHSELNLSSLELGDSALYFCASSAGASSYNEQFFGPGTRLTVL.